This T cell receptor beta chain was retrieved from a study of blood T cell repertoires in COVID-19. Using immunoSEQ multiplex PCR, the repertoire was profiled, and TCRdb retains in-frame clones only, with some absent. The table has roughly 56,000 clones, more than 80% seen once. V was clipped by 2 bases and J by 5 bases, with 18 bases between them. Germline V gene sequence: CDR1 KGHSH, CDR2 LQKENI. The CDR3 length is 16 residues. Sequencing was carried out using peripheral blood. J is TRBJ2-5 and V is TRBV18; possibly TRBD2 for D (5 bases). The TCR was taken from a human donor in a cohort sampled during active COVID-19. CDR3 DNA sequence: TGTGCCAGCTCACCATCGAGGGAACCTATGGGGGAGACCCAGTACTTC. It encodes CASSPSREPMGETQYF.